Detailed here is one T cell receptor beta chain. Participants' own reports of clinical history determined their cohort assignment. This sample stems from a study of blood T cell repertoires in COVID-19. Study background: The United States, Italy and Spain supplied acute and convalescent COVID-19 samples.

Germline CDR1 reads SGHTA; CDR2 reads FQGNSA. Between the trimmed V and J ends, which lost 5 bases and 6 bases, there was a span of 19 bases. This CDR3 region has 15 residues. The authors' processing: Researchers report that nucleated cell counts were estimated from reference gene primer amplification. Repertoires were generated with immunoSEQ multiplex PCR, while TCRdb's copy carries only in-frame clones and drops some. That table supplies the V and J calls and clone size; D and trimming were determined from the DNA. The table records 200,000 to 250,000 clones, around 85% of them present only once. The sequence was obtained from a woman in her forties or fifties in a cohort exposed to, infected with or recovered from COVID-19 (not recorded which). The chain is built from TRBV7-2 and TRBJ1-2, with D unresolved. Sequencing was carried out using PBMCs or T cells enriched from blood (not recorded which). Here the CDR3 DNA reads TGTGCCAGCAGCCCGACAATAGTAGGCCCTCATGGCTACACCTTC. This gives the protein CASSPTIVGPHGYTF.